A selection of T cell receptor beta chains follows, all from one sample in a study of blood T cell repertoires in COVID-19. TCRdb's table, derived via immunoSEQ multiplex PCR, lists solely in-frame clones and lacks some. The sample carries roughly 120,000 clones, roughly nine tenths recorded once. Sample: peripheral blood. These receptors were taken from a man in his 70s who had recovered from COVID-19. Both conserved end residues are trimmed from each CDR3.

v_call cdr3_aa
TRBV19 ASSTRQTPYSGNTIY
TRBV7-2 ASSLAPGLFYEQY
TRBV27 ASSPTGGRNEKLF
TRBV6-6 ASSYVVSGNTGELF
TRBV7-3 ASSLMGGLETQY
TRBV2 ASSELRGTGNTIY
TRBV20-1 SASREGRKGTDTQY
TRBV7-9 ASSLHGRGGRETQY
TRBV6-2/TRBV6-3 ASSFSEGGDTQY
TRBV19 ASRLDRPYGYT
TRBV27 ASSLLALGGYNEQF
TRBV25-1 ASSGKAGTVNSYEQY
TRBV18 ASSRQGEGYGYT
TRBV28 ASSLTGGLYGYT
TRBV7-3 ASSLWDRPSVTEAF
TRBV7-2 ASRGPALPYEQY
TRBV15 ATSRDWTNRASGGITDTQY
TRBV7-3 ASSPGRGNTGELF
TRBV5-1 ASSLEGVSTDTQY
TRBV5-5 ASSLADREGLLPKY
TRBV6-5 ASFFDRDRAQAF
TRBV11-3 ASSLSGTSGSYEQY
TRBV6-5 ASSYSPGRGEAF
TRBV19 ASSIGPGQGLYNQPQH
TRBV9 ASSAAGQNTEAF
TRBV28 ASTRGGLAGANEQF
TRBV15 ATREQRTGDNEKLF
TRBV15 ATRPGLAASTDTQY